This T cell receptor (beta chain) came from a study of cytomegalovirus exposure and HLA in healthy donors. Study summary: Researchers previously reported finding about 110 million unique TCR beta sequences from around 200 million T cells. Regarding the study as a whole: In vitro testing confirmed a few CMV-associated chains as specific for CMV antigens.

PCR used 60 Vbeta primers and 13 Jbeta primers. Assay: immunoSEQ multiplex PCR; the TCRdb copy retains only in-frame clones and omits some. The sample has tens of thousands of clones; around 72% are singletons. This clone was seen a handful of times. Its antigen is unidentified. The CDR3 runs to 14 residues. J gave up 7 bases and V 6 bases, and 6 bases lay outside the gene matches. Germline CDR1 and CDR2: MNHNS and SASEGT. The sequence was collected from a woman between 40 and 50 years old in good health and CMV-seropositive. The chain carries TRBV6-1 and TRBJ1-6; 7 bases match TRBD1. The sequencing input was PBMCs. CDR3 DNA: TGTGCCAGCAGACAATCAGGGGGGAATTCACCCCTCCACTTT. Residues: CASRQSGGNSPLHF.